Reported below is one TCR beta chain. At one end, the junction sequence differs from germline, possibly due to a read error. Via MiXCR, TCRdb re-called the RT-PCR reads, giving one row per CDR3 protein. The table includes around 700,000 distinct CDR3 sequences, approximately 15% detected once. CDR3 length: 13 amino acids. Germline assignment: CDR1 GTSNPN and CDR2 SVGIG (reference sequence). What was sequenced was memory CD4+ T cells from blood. The TCR was taken from a female donor in good health, serving as a healthy control. This chain joins TRBV30 and TRBJ1-2, with D perhaps matching TRBD1 (5 bases). CDR3 sequence (DNA): TGTGCCTGGAGTCGCGGGTGGGGGGATGGCCACACCTTC. Translation: CAWSRGWGDGHTF.